This T cell receptor beta chain was recorded in a study of CD8+ T cells in alopecia areata. This CDR3 region has 12 residues. V shed 5 bases and J shed 6 bases, with 13 bases lying between them. Germline assignment: CDR1 GTSNPN and CDR2 SVGIG (reference sequence). RNA was isolated and reverse transcribed to cDNA, the sequencing template. Some clones are missing from TCRdb's copy, which holds only in-frame ones; the method was immunoSEQ multiplex PCR. The sample records some 130,000 clones, approximately 49% being singletons. The source was CD8+ T cells sorted from blood, collected at week 0. The chain employs TRBV30 and TRBJ1-2, with D maybe TRBD1 (5 bases). The sequence was obtained from a human donor with alopecia areata. This CDR3 is CAWWGGGDGYTF. The CDR3 DNA reads TGTGCCTGGTGGGGTGGAGGGGATGGCTACACCTTC. Based on the CDR3 plus reference TRBV30 and TRBJ1-2, the full variable domain is SQTIHQWPATLVQPVGSPLSLECTVEGTSNPNLYWYRQAAGRGLQLLFYSVGIGQISSEVPQNLSASRPQDRQFILSSKKLLLSDSGFYLCAWWGGGDGYTFGSGTRLTVV.